These T cell receptor beta chains were read from a single sample in a study of OX40 agonist ivuxolimab in advanced cancers. Repertoires were generated with immunoSEQ multiplex PCR, while TCRdb's copy carries only in-frame clones and drops some. In the table there are roughly 100,000 clones, around 90% of which are singletons. Sequencing was performed on CD4+ or CD8+ T cells sorted from blood, taken in a trial of the OX40 agonist ivuxolimab. Source of these receptors: an adult with an advanced solid tumor such as melanoma, head and neck, liver or kidney cancer. Both conserved end residues are trimmed from each CDR3. Each record gives: CDR3 length, V gene, J gene, CDR3 protein.

>11|TRBV9|TRBJ1-1
ASSASQRSEAF
>9|TRBV20-1|TRBJ1-1
SARGPTEAF
>12|TRBV29-1|TRBJ1-1
SVETGVSGTEAF
>13|TRBV9|TRBJ2-3
ASSVAVAGPDTQY
>14|TRBV7-3|TRBJ1-1
ASSLNGQGLNTEAF
>13|TRBV7-8|TRBJ2-7
ASNYRSGRAYEQY
>14|TRBV11-1|TRBJ2-3
ASSSSSGWGTDTQY
>14|TRBV7-2|TRBJ1-4
ASSLAPGPTNEKLF
>15|TRBV21-1|TRBJ1-4
ASSITQGLWTNEKLF
>13|TRBV15|TRBJ2-7
ATSRDAGFTYEQY
>13|TRBV2|TRBJ2-1
ASRRGASGSNEQF
>13|TRBV7-8|TRBJ2-1
ASSLLGTRNNEQF
>12|TRBV18|TRBJ2-1
ASSPLDRDGEQF
>12|TRBV7-2|TRBJ2-7
ASRFQGGMGEQY
>15|TRBV19|TRBJ1-5
ASTNHPPGYGNQPQH